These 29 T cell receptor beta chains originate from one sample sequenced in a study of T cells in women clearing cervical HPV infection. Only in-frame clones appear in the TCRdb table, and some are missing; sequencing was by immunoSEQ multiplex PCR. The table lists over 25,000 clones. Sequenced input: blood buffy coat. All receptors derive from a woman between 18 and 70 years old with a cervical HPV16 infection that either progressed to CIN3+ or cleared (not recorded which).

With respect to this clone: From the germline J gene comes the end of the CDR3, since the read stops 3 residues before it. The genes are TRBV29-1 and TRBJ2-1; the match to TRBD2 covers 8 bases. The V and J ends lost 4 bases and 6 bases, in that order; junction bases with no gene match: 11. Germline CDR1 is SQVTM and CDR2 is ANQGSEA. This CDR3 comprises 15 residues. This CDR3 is CSVVERGGLPNEQFF. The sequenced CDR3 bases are TGCAGCGTTGTAGAGCGCGGGGGGTTACCCAATGAG.

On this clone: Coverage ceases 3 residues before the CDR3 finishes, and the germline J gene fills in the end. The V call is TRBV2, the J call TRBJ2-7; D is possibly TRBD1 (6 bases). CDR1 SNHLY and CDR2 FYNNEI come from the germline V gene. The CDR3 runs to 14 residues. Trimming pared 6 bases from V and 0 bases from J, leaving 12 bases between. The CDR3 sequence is CASSPQGFSYEQYF. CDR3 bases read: TGTGCCAGCAGCCCCCAGGGGTTCTCCTACGAG.

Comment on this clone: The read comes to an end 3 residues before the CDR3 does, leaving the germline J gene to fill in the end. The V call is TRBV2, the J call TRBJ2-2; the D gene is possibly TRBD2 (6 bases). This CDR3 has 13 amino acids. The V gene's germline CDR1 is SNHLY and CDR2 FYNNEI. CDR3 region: CASSDREESPLFF. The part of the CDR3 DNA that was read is TGTGCCAGCAGTGACAGGGAGGAATCACCG.

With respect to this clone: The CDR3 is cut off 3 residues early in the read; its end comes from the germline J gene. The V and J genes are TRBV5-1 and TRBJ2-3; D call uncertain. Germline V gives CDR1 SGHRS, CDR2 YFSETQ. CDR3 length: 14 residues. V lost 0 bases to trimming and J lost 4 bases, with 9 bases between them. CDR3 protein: CASSLAQKSDTQYF. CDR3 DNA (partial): TGCGCCAGCAGCTTGGCCCAGAAATCAGATACG.

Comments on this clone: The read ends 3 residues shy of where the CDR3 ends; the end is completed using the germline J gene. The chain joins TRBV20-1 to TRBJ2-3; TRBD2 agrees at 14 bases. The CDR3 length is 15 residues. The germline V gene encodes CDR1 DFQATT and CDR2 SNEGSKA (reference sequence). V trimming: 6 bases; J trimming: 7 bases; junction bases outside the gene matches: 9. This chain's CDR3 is CSALGLAGAKYTQYF. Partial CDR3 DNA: TGCAGTGCCCTGGGACTAGCGGGGGCGAAATATACG.

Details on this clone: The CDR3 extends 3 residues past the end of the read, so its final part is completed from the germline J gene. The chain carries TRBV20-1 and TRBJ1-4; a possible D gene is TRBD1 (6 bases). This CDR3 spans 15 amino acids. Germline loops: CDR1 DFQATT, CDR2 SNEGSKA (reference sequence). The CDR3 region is CSARSSGTLDSPLFF. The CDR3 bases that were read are TGCAGTGCTAGATCAAGTGGGACATTGGATTCACCA.

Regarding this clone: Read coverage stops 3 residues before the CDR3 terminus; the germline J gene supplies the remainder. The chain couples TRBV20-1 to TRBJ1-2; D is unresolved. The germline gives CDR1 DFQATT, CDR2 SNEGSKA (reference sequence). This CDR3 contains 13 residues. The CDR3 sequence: CSAHDMGKRGYTF. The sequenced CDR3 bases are TGCAGTGCTCACGACATGGGCAAGAGAGGC.

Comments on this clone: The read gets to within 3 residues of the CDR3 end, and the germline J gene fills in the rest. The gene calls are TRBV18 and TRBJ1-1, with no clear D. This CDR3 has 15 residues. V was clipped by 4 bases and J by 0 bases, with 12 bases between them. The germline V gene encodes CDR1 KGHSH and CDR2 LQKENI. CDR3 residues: CASSLTRSLNTEAFF. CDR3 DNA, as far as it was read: TGTGCCAGCTCACTAACCCGGTCGCTGAACACTGAA.

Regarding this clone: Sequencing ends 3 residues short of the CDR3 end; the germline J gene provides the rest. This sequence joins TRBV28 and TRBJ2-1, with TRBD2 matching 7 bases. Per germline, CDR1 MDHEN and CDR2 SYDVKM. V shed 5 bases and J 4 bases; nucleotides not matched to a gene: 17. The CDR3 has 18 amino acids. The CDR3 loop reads CASSPYLWAGEVYNEQFF. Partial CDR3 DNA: TGTGCCAGCAGTCCCTATCTATGGGCGGGAGAGGTTTACAATGAG.

CDR3: CAWSVNGGGETQYF. The CDR3 DNA, read in part, is TGTGCCTGGAGTGTAAACGGGGGGGGAGAGACG. This chain connects TRBV30 to TRBJ2-3; 8 positions match TRBD2. From the germline J gene comes the end of the CDR3, since the read stops 3 residues before it. In germline, CDR1 is GTSNPN, CDR2 SVGIG (reference sequence). The CDR3 covers 14 residues.

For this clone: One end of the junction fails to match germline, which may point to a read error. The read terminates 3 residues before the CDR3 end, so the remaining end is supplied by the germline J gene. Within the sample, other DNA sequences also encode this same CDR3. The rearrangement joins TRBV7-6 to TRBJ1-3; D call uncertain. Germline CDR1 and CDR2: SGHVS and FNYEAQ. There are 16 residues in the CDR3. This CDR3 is CASSLGGGSSGNTIYF. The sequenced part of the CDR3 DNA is TGTGCCAGCAGCTTAGGCGGTGGCTCCTCTGGAAACACT.

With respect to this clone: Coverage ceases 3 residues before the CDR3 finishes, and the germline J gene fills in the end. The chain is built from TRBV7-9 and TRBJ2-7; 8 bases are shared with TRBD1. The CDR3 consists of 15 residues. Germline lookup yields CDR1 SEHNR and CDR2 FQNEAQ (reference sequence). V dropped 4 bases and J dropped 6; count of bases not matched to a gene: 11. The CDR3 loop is CASSSTGTGFPEQYF. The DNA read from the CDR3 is TGTGCCAGCAGCTCAACCGGGACAGGCTTCCCCGAG. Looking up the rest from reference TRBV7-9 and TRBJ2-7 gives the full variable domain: DTGVSQNPRHKITKRGQNVTFRCDPISEHNRLYWYRQTLGQGPEFLTYFQNEAQLEKSRLLSDRFSAERPKGSFSTLEIQRTEQGDSAMYLCASSSTGTGFPEQYFGPGTRLTVT.

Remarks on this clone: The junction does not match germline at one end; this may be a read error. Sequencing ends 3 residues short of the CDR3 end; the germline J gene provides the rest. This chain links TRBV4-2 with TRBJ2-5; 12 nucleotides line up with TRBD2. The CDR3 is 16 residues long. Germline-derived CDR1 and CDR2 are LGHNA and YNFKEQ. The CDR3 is CASSQLAGGIQETQYF. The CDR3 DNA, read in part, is TGCGCCAGCAGCCAACTAGCGGGAGGCATCCAAGAGACC.

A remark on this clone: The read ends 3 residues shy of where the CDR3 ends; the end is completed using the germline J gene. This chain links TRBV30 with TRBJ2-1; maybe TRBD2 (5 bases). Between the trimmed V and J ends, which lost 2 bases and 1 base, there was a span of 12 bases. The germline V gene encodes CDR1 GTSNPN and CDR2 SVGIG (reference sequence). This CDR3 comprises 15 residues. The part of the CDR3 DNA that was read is TGTGCCTGGAGTACGGACTTCCGATCCTACAATGAG. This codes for CAWSTDFRSYNE. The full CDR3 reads CAWSTDFRSYNEQFF.

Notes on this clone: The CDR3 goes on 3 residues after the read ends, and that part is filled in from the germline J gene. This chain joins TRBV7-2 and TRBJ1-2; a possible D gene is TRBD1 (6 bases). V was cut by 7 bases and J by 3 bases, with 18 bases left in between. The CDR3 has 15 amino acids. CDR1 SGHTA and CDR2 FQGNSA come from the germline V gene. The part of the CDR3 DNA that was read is TGTGCCAGCAACTTGGAAGGGGGTAATGACTATGGC. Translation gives CASNLEGGNDYG. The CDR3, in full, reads CASNLEGGNDYGYTF.

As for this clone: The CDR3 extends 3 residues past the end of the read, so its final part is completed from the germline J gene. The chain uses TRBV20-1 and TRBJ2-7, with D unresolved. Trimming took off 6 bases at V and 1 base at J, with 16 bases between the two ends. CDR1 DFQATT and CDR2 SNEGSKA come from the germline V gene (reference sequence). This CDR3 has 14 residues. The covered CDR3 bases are TGCAGTGCCCCCCGGCAGGAAGGATCCTACGAG. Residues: CSAPRQEGSYE. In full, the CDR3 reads CSAPRQEGSYEQYF.

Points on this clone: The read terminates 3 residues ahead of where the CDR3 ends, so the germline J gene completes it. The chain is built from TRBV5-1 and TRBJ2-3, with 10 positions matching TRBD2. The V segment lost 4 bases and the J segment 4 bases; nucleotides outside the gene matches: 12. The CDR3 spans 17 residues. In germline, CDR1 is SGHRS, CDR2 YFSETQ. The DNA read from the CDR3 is TGCGCCAGCAGCGCCCCTGGAGCGGGAGGGGGGGCAGATACG. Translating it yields CASSAPGAGGGADT. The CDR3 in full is CASSAPGAGGGADTQYF.

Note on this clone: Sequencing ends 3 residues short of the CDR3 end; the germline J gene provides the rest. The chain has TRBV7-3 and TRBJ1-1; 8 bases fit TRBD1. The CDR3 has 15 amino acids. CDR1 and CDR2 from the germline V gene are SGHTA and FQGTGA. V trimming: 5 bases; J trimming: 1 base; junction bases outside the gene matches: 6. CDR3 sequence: CASSPAGTGNTEAFF. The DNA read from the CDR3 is TGTGCCAGCAGCCCCGCCGGGACAGGGAACACTGAA.

Incomplete CDR3 DNA: TGTGCCAGCAGGGGGGGATTCATCACAGATACG. Residues: CASRGGFITDT. From start to end, the CDR3 is CASRGGFITDTQYF. V and J are TRBV5-8 and TRBJ2-3; perhaps TRBD2 as D (6 bases). The CDR3 end is not reached by the read, which stops 3 residues before it; the germline J gene fills it in. The CDR3 totals 14 residues. Germline CDR1 SGHTS, CDR2 YDEGEE. V lost 5 bases and J lost 2, with 12 bases in between. The full variable domain, in which reference TRBV5-8 and TRBJ2-3 provide the parts outside the CDR3, is EAGVTQSPTHLIKTRGQQATLRCSPISGHTSVYWYQQALGLGLQFLLWYDEGEERNRGNFPPRFSGRQFPNYSSELNVNALELEDSALYLCASRGGFITDTQYFGPGTRLTVL.

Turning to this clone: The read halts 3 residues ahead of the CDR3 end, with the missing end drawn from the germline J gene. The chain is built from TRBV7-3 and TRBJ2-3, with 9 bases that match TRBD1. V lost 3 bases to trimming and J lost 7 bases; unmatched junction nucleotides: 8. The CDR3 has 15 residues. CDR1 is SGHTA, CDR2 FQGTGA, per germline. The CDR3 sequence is CASSFGTGKANTQYF. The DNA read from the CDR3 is TGTGCCAGCAGCTTTGGGACAGGGAAGGCGAATACG.

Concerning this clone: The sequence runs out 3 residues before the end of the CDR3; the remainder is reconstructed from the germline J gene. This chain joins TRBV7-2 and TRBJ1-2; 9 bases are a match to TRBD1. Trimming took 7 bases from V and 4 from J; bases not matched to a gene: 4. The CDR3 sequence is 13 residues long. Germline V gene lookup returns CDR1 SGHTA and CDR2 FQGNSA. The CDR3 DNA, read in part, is TGTGCCAGCAACCGACAGGGGGGCTATGGC. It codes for CASNRQGGYG. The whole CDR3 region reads CASNRQGGYGYTF.

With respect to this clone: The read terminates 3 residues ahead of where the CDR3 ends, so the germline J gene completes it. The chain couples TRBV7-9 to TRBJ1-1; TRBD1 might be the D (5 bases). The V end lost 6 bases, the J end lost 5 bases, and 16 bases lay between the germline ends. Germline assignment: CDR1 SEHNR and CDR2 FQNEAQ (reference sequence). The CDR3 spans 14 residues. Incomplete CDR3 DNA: TGTGCCAGCAGTCCGCAGGGCCCTGCGACTGAA. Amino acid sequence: CASSPQGPATE. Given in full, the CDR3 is CASSPQGPATEAFF. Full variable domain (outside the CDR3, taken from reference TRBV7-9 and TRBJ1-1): DTGVSQNPRHKITKRGQNVTFRCDPISEHNRLYWYRQTLGQGPEFLTYFQNEAQLEKSRLLSDRFSAERPKGSFSTLEIQRTEQGDSAMYLCASSPQGPATEAFFGQGTRLTVV.

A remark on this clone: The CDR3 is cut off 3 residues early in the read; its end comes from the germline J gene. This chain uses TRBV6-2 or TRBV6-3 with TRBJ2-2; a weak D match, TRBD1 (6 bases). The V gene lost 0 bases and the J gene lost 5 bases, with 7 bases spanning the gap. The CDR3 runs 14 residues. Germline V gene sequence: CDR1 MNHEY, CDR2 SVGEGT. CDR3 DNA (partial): TGTGCCAGCAGTTACTCCGGACAGACCGGGGAG. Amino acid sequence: CASSYSGQTGE. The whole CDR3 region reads CASSYSGQTGELFF.

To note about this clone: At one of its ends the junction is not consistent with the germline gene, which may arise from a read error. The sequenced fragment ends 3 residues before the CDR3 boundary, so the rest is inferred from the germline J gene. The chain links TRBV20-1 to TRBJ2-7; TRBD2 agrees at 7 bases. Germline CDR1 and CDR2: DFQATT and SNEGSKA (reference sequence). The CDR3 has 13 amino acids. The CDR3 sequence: CSGRLALVNEQYF. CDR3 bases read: TGCAGTGGTAGACTAGCCTTGGTGAACGAG.

The part of the CDR3 DNA that was read is TGTGCCAGCAGAGGGGGACCCTACGAG. Its translation: CASRGGPYE. The complete CDR3 sequence is CASRGGPYEQYF. The chain is built from TRBV2 and TRBJ2-7, with a possible D match to TRBD1 (6 bases). From the germline J gene comes the end of the CDR3, since the read stops 3 residues before it. CDR1 and CDR2 (germline): SNHLY, FYNNEI. The CDR3 loop spans 12 amino acids. V lost 6 bases, J lost 2 bases, and 8 bases lay in between. Variable domain in full (rest from reference TRBV2 and TRBJ2-7): EPEVTQTPSHQVTQMGQEVILRCVPISNHLYFYWYRQILGQKVEFLVSFYNNEISEKSEIFDDQFSVERPDGSNFTLKIRSTKLEDSAMYFCASRGGPYEQYFGPGTRLTVT.

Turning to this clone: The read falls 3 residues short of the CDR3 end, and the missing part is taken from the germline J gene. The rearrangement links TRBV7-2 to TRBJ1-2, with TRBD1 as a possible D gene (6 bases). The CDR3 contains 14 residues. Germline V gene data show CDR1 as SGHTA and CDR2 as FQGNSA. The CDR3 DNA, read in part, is TGTGCCAGCAGCTTAGAAGTGGGGGCCTACGAC. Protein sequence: CASSLEVGAYD. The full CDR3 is CASSLEVGAYDYTF.

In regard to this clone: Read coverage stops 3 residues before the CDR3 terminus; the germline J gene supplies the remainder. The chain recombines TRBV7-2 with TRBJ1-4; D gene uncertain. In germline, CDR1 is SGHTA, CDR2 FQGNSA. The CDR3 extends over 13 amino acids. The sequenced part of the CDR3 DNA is TGTGCCAGCAGCGAACTGTTTAATTCACCA. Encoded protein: CASSELFNSP. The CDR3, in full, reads CASSELFNSPLFF. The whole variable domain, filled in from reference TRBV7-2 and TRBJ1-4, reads GAGVSQSPSNKVTEKGKDVELRCDPISGHTALYWYRQSLGQGLEFLIYFQGNSAPDKSGLPSDRFSAERTGGSVSTLTIQRTQQEDSAVYLCASSELFNSPLFFGSGTQLSVL.

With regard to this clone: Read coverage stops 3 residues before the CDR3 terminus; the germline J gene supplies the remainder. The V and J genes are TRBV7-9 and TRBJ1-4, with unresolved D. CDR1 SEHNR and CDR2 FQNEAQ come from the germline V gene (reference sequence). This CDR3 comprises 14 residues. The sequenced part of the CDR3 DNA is TGTGCCAGCAGCCGAACAGACGGAGGTTCACCA. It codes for CASSRTDGGSP. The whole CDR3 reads CASSRTDGGSPLFF.

The sequenced part of the CDR3 DNA is TGCGCCAGCAGCCTAACAGGGGATTCTAATGAAAAA. It translates to CASSLTGDSNEK. The full CDR3 reads CASSLTGDSNEKLFF. The gene calls are TRBV5-1 and TRBJ1-4, with 7 bases aligning to TRBD1. Read data end 3 residues before the CDR3 end; the end is taken from the germline J gene. From germline, CDR1 is SGHRS and CDR2 YFSETQ. The CDR3 spans 15 residues. With V trimmed by 4 bases and J by 3 bases, 6 bases remained unmatched.